This paragraph covers one T cell receptor beta chain sequence. Its antigen is not known. The PCR ran on 60 Vbeta and 13 Jbeta primers. TCRdb keeps only in-frame clones here, not all; method: immunoSEQ multiplex PCR. Of some 150,000 clones in the sample, approximately 75% were seen once. V dropped 4 bases and J dropped 4 bases, with 14 bases sitting between them. This CDR3 region has 14 residues. Germline V lookup: CDR1 SGDLS, CDR2 YYNGEE. This entry comes from a study of cytomegalovirus exposure and HLA in healthy donors. Study findings and constraints: In vitro confirmation showed a few CMV-associated chains to be CMV antigen specific. In a later analysis, HLA-C alleles had the fewest associated TCRs, DRB1 alleles the most. Reportedly, fewer N-insertions than the 666-donor mean appeared in an Asian-associated ancestry cluster in a later analysis. Sequencing had likely introduced a cluster of highly shared sequence variants as an artifact.

The sequence derives from a man aged 50-60 years in good health and CMV-seropositive. This chain joins TRBV9 and TRBJ2-5, with a weak D call TRBD2 (6 bases). Sequencing was carried out using PBMCs. CDR3 DNA: TGTGCCAGCAGCAGGGACTCCCGAGGAGAGACCCAGTACTTC. This codes for CASSRDSRGETQYF.